This T cell receptor beta chain was captured in a study of T cell responses to AZD1222 COVID-19 vaccine. Generated by immunoSEQ multiplex PCR, the TCRdb table keeps only in-frame clones and is missing some. Of approximately 110,000 clones in the sample, around 89% are singletons; the top ten hold 2% to 3%. Regarding this clone: Other DNA sequences in this sample translate to the same CDR3.

The CDR3 is 15 amino acids. The germline V gene encodes CDR1 LNHNV and CDR2 YYDKDF (reference sequence). Trimming removed 0 bases from V and 2 bases from J; junction bases left unmatched: 3. The source was peripheral blood, collected on day 0 of AZD1222 vaccination. V gene TRBV15 combines with J gene TRBJ2-5; 7 bases map to TRBD1. The receptor comes from an adult in good health. The DNA of the CDR3 is TGTGCCACCAGCAGAGATCCGGGACAGCAAGAGACCCAGTACTTC. Protein sequence: CATSRDPGQQETQYF.